Below, one TCR beta chain is given with its context. Which antigen it targets is not known. No much larger clone is present one base from it, and per-base qualities are unavailable. Libraries were built with the immunoSEQ multiplex PCR assay. TCR beta CDR3 sequencing was performed on DNA from the cultured, isolated CD4+ T cells. From the authors' description of their analysis: The analysis removed non-productive TCR sequences, trimmed reads to the CDR3 region, and retained only CDR3s that were 7 or more amino acids long. The MANAFEST web app was used to pick out antigen-specific clonotypes by comparing their expansion in peptide wells with that in reference cultures. Positive clones required FDR<0.05 expansion versus reference and all other wells, odds ratio above 5, and frequency above 0.1% in two replicate wells. Clonotypes significantly expanded in SARS-CoV-2 spike wells and in at least one common cold coronavirus spike condition were defined as cross-reactive. CDR3 similarity was assessed by Levenshtein distance with the stringdist R package, and unrooted trees were built with ape in R 3.6.1. TCRdb's version of the immuneACCESS table is confined to in-frame rearrangements and falls short of the full clone set. An unresolved V gene accounts for under half of the shortfall where checked; the remainder is of unknown origin. That table gives V, J and clone size, and the DNA gave D and trimming. Counted in this sample were fewer than 75,000 clones; 70% to 85% of them appeared once. The top ten clonotypes cover under 2.5% of the sample.

After more than nine days of culture, CD4+ T cells were isolated with the EasySep CD4+ T cell isolation kit. Each participant got two doses of an mRNA SARS-CoV-2 vaccine, either BNT162b2 or mRNA-1273. None of the healthy vaccine recipients had a prior SARS-CoV-2 infection, which was confirmed by nucleocapsid antibody tests that came back negative both before and after vaccination. Half of the culture medium was replaced with fresh IL-2-containing medium on days 3 and 7. Unless noted otherwise, every peptide stimulation condition was grown in triplicate wells. PBMC were separated from whole blood using Ficoll-Paque Plus gradient centrifugation and were then either cryopreserved at -140C or used fresh. The QIAamp micro DNA kit was used to extract genomic DNA from the cultured CD4+ T cells. The sample is drawn from a study of vaccination effects on CD4 cells after COVID-19 (dated by TCRdb to between 2021 and 2024). General notes on the study: The ViraFEST assay stimulated PBMC with viral peptide pools and then used TCR sequencing to identify antigen-specific CD4+ T cell clonotypes by expansion. Post-vaccine samples across the study were collected a median of 72 days after the second dose, with a range of 14 to 241. Each well held some 1.9 million PBMC cultured in IMDM containing around 5% human AB serum, 9 to 10 IU/ml IL-2 and gentamicin, along with about 9.5 ug/ml peptides. In both COVID-19 convalescent patients and infection-naive vaccine recipients, the study compared SARS-CoV-2 spike-specific CD4+ TCR repertoires from before mRNA vaccination with those from after it. Altogether, approximately 10 COVID-19 convalescent patients and several SARS-CoV-2-naive healthy vaccine recipients made up the full study. Cultures from other donors in the study were sequenced with the Oncomine TCR Beta short-read assay on an Illumina iSeq 100. Points the paper makes about the study in general: Among healthy vaccine recipients, nearly all vaccine-induced clones were SARS-CoV-2 mono-reactive, and only 1 of 255 was cross-reactive with common cold coronaviruses. Only a small number of convalescent patients were included, and no early post-infection timepoints were available, which limited the study. At late post-vaccination timepoints, both infection-induced and vaccine-induced clones showed marked clonal contraction, consistent with waning T cell responses.

The CDR3 starts with the cysteine, ends with the phenylalanine, and has 14 residues. Just the 42-base CDR3 DNA is kept, in frame starting at base 1. CDR1 and CDR2 are read off the germline V gene (reference sequence) as SEHNR and FQNEAQ. Trimming costs V 2 bases and J 6 bases, and their ends lie 12 bases apart. The specimen comprised CD4+ T cells from PBMCs cultured without peptide, sampled after COVID-19 vaccination. The clonotype originates from a human donor who received a COVID-19 vaccine. This sequence uses TRBV7-9 and TRBJ2-3; the D segment could be TRBD1, given 6 matching bases. CDR3 sequence: CASSLTGSTDTQYF. The DNA sequence reads TGTGCCAGCAGCTTAACAGGGTCTACCGATACGCAGTATTTT.